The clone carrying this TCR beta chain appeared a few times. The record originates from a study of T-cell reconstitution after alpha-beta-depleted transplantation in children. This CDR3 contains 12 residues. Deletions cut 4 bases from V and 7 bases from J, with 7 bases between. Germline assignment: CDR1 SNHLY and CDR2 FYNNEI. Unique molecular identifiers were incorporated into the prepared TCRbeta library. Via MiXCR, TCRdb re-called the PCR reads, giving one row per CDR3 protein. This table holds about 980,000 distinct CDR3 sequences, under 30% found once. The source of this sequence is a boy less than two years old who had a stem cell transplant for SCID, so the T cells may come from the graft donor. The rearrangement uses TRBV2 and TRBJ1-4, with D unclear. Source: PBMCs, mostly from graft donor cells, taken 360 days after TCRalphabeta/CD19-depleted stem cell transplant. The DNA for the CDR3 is TGTGCCAGCAGTGGCAGCCCTGAAAAACTGTTTTTT. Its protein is CASSGSPEKLFF. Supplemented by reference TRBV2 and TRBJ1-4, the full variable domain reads EPEVTQTPSHQVTQMGQEVILRCVPISNHLYFYWYRQILGQKVEFLVSFYNNEISEKSEIFDDQFSVERPDGSNFTLKIRSTKLEDSAMYFCASSGSPEKLFFGSGTQLSVL.